The 32 T cell receptor beta chains reported below all come from one sample, sequenced in a study of control samples from healthy donors and cancer patients. Data came from immunoSEQ multiplex PCR; TCRdb stores just in-frame clones and leaves some out. The table lists 54,000 or so clones, 85% to 95% of them singletons. The sample was blood. These receptors originate from a man aged 30-40 years in good health.

This chain uses TRBV19 with TRBJ1-3; the D is unclear. The CDR3 covers 17 residues. Per the germline V gene, CDR1 is LNHDA and CDR2 is SQIVND (reference sequence). Trimming left V 3 bases short and J 0 bases short, with 15 bases between. The CDR3 DNA is TGTGCCAGTAGTATCGGTCGGCGGTCCTCCTCTGGAAACACCATATATTTT. It translates to CASSIGRRSSSGNTIYF.

This chain links TRBV7-6 with TRBJ2-1; weak D call: TRBD2 (6 bases). This CDR3 comprises 15 residues. Germline CDR1 is SGHVS and CDR2 is FNYEAQ. V was trimmed by 0 bases and J by 4 bases, leaving 10 bases between them. This CDR3 is CASSLAPGTYNEQFF. For the CDR3, the DNA is TGTGCCAGCAGCTTAGCGCCCGGGACTTACAATGAGCAGTTCTTC.

This clone was observed a single time. The V call is TRBV28, the J call TRBJ1-2; 12 bases align to TRBD1. Germline V gene sequence: CDR1 MDHEN, CDR2 SYDVKM. The CDR3 contains 17 residues. V was clipped by 5 bases and J by 7 bases; unmatched bases: 14. The CDR3 loop reads CASSSPAGGQGALGYTF. The CDR3 nucleotides are TGTGCCAGCAGTAGTCCCGCGGGGGGACAGGGGGCCCTTGGCTACACCTTC.

V is TRBV11-2 and J is TRBJ2-7; weak D call: TRBD1 (5 bases). CDR3 length equals 17 residues. V was pared by 5 bases and J by 0 bases, with 20 bases between. Germline-derived CDR1 and CDR2 are SGHAT and FQNNGV. CDR3 protein: CASSRPVAGHISYEQYF. The CDR3 DNA is TGTGCCAGCAGCAGACCAGTCGCCGGACACATCTCCTACGAGCAGTACTTC.

V usage is TRBV11-1 and J usage is TRBJ2-3; 13 bases map to TRBD2. Germline V gives CDR1 SGHAT, CDR2 FQDESV (reference sequence). V lost 6 bases and J lost 6; bases outside the gene matches: 9. The CDR3 totals 16 residues. CDR3 amino acids: CASSLTTSGRSDTQYF. The CDR3 nucleotides are TGTGCCAGCAGTTTAACGACTAGCGGGAGGTCGGATACGCAGTATTTT.

This chain connects TRBV6-1 to TRBJ2-5, with D perhaps matching TRBD2 (5 bases). The germline CDR1 and CDR2 sequences are MNHNS and SASEGT. There are 16 residues in the CDR3. V was shortened by 4 bases and J by 1 base, with 16 bases between the two germline ends. The CDR3 is CASSGDPGSVQETQYF. The CDR3 nucleotides read TGTGCCAGCAGTGGTGACCCGGGGTCGGTCCAAGAGACCCAGTACTTC.

The chain joins TRBV29-1 to TRBJ2-3; 9 bases line up with TRBD1. This CDR3 region has 14 residues. The V segment lost 4 bases and the J segment 3 bases; nucleotides outside the gene matches: 5. CDR1 is SQVTM and CDR2 is ANQGSEA in the germline V gene. The CDR3 protein is CSVVGTGKTDTQYF. CDR3 coding DNA: TGCAGCGTTGTGGGGACAGGGAAGACAGATACGCAGTATTTT.

Turning to this clone: Other DNA sequences in the sample encode the same CDR3. The chain carries TRBV4-3 and TRBJ1-2; D is perhaps TRBD1 (5 bases). Looked up from germline, CDR1 is LGHNA and CDR2 is YSLEER. Trimming took off 0 bases at V and 0 bases at J, with 8 bases between the two ends. The CDR3 totals 15 residues. The chain's CDR3 is CASSQDRGANYGYTF. CDR3 DNA: TGCGCCAGCAGCCAAGATCGGGGGGCTAACTATGGCTACACCTTC.

The chain joins TRBV5-1 to TRBJ1-1, with unresolved D. The germline gives CDR1 SGHRS, CDR2 YFSETQ. The CDR3 loop spans 14 amino acids. The V end was cut by 0 bases, the J end by 0 bases, with 6 bases between. CDR3: CASSLVAMNTEAFF. CDR3 bases: TGCGCCAGCAGCTTGGTAGCGATGAACACTGAAGCTTTCTTT.

The chain carries TRBV5-8 and TRBJ2-7; no clear D gene. Germline values: CDR1 SGHTS, CDR2 YDEGEE. The CDR3 is made up of 13 amino acids. V lost 0 bases and J lost 0, with 4 bases in between. For the CDR3, the DNA is TGTGCCAGCAGCTTGGTCAGCTCCTACGAGCAGTACTTC. Translated, it gives CASSLVSSYEQYF.

This chain joins TRBV7-9 and TRBJ1-6; 8 bases fit TRBD1. The trim removed 2 bases at V and 2 bases at J, leaving 2 bases unmatched. Germline-derived CDR1 and CDR2 are SEHNR and FQNEAQ (reference sequence). CDR3 size: 16 residues. Written as DNA, the CDR3 is TGTGCCAGCAGCTTACGACAGGGGCCCTATAATTCACCCCTCCACTTT. This sequence encodes CASSLRQGPYNSPLHF.

Only one count was recorded for this clone. This chain joins TRBV28 and TRBJ2-7, with TRBD1 identical over 7 bases. V shed 3 bases, J shed 7 bases, and the junction held 9 bases outside the gene matches. Germline CDR1 MDHEN, CDR2 SYDVKM. The CDR3 covers 14 residues. DNA of the CDR3: TGTGCCAGCAGTTTGACAGGGCCGCCCTGGGAGCAGTACTTC. Translated, it gives CASSLTGPPWEQYF. The full variable domain, rest sourced from reference TRBV28 and TRBJ2-7, is DVKVTQSSRYLVKRTGEKVFLECVQDMDHENMFWYRQDPGLGLRLIYFSYDVKMKEKGDIPEGYSVSREKKERFSLILESASTNQTSMYLCASSLTGPPWEQYFGPGTRLTVT.

The CDR3 here is CATSRDRRVISPKTYGYTF. CDR3 bases: TGTGCCACCAGCAGAGATCGGCGGGTTATTTCGCCCAAAACTTATGGCTACACCTTC. This chain links TRBV15 with TRBJ1-2; no firm D call. The CDR3 has 19 amino acids. V lost 0 bases and J 5 bases, leaving 25 bases between the germline ends. The germline gives CDR1 LNHNV, CDR2 YYDKDF (reference sequence).

V usage is TRBV7-2 and J usage is TRBJ2-5, with 11 bases that match TRBD2. Unmatched junction bases numbered 7, after V lost 5 bases and J lost 5 bases. In germline, CDR1 is SGHTA, CDR2 FQGNSA. The CDR3 spans 15 residues. This chain's CDR3 is CASSPTSGMRETQYF. CDR3 in DNA: TGTGCCAGCAGCCCGACTAGCGGGATGCGGGAGACCCAGTACTTC.

This chain uses TRBV5-1 with TRBJ2-3, with 11 bases lining up with TRBD1. The germline gives CDR1 SGHRS, CDR2 YFSETQ. The CDR3 is made up of 16 amino acids. V shed 4 bases and J 0 bases; nucleotides not matched to a gene: 4. The DNA for the CDR3 is TGCGCCAGCAGCCCGGACAGGGGGCGCAGCACAGATACGCAGTATTTT. Protein sequence: CASSPDRGRSTDTQYF.

V gene TRBV7-2 combines with J gene TRBJ2-7; D perhaps matches TRBD1 (5 bases). Germline V lookup: CDR1 SGHTA, CDR2 FQGNSA. The CDR3 loop spans 13 amino acids. Trimming removed 0 bases from V and 2 bases from J, with 5 bases in between. The CDR3 loop is CASSLARAYEQYF. In DNA form, the CDR3 reads TGTGCCAGCAGCTTAGCCAGGGCCTACGAGCAGTACTTC.

The V and J genes are TRBV3-1 (or the pseudogene TRBV3-2) and TRBJ2-5, with D tentatively TRBD2 (5 bases). Between the trimmed V and J ends, which lost 4 bases and 4 bases, there was a span of 16 bases. Germline CDR1 and CDR2: LGHDT and YNNKEL (reference sequence). The CDR3 has 15 amino acids. As DNA, the CDR3 is TGTGCCAGCAGCCCTCGTGAGGGTTTCGTAGAGACCCAGTACTTC. Residues: CASSPREGFVETQYF.

This chain links TRBV19 with TRBJ1-4, with 8 bases that match TRBD1. Looked up from germline, CDR1 is LNHDA and CDR2 is SQIVND (reference sequence). Trimming took 5 bases from V and 5 from J; bases not matched to a gene: 7. This CDR3 is built from 15 residues. CDR3 sequence (DNA): TGTGCCAGTAGTGGAGTCAGGGGGCGAAATGAAAAACTGTTTTTT. It codes for CASSGVRGRNEKLFF. Full variable domain (rest looked up from reference TRBV19 and TRBJ1-4): DGGITQSPKYLFRKEGQNVTLSCEQNLNHDAMYWYRQDPGQGLRLIYYSQIVNDFQKGDIAEGYSVSREKKESFPLTVTSAQKNPTAFYLCASSGVRGRNEKLFFGSGTQLSVL.

The chain recombines TRBV30 with TRBJ1-2, with unresolved D. Germline V CDR1 and CDR2: GTSNPN, SVGIG (reference sequence). Trimming shortened V by 0 bases and J by 5 bases, and 4 bases separated the two germline ends. This CDR3 contains 11 residues. CDR3 in amino acids: CAWSVQYGYTF. The CDR3 region has the DNA TGTGCCTGGAGTGTACAATATGGCTACACCTTC.

V gene TRBV28 combines with J gene TRBJ1-2, with a possible D match to TRBD1 (5 bases). The CDR3 runs 15 residues. V dropped 0 bases and J dropped 6 bases, with 14 bases sitting between them. Germline-derived CDR1 and CDR2 are MDHEN and SYDVKM. CDR3 DNA sequence: TGTGCCAGCAGTTTATGGAGGGGCGCATACGATGGCTACACCTTC. Amino acid sequence: CASSLWRGAYDGYTF.

This chain connects TRBV19 to TRBJ1-5; D uncertain. Germline CDR1 LNHDA, CDR2 SQIVND (reference sequence). The CDR3 extends over 15 amino acids. The V end was cut by 2 bases, the J end by 0 bases, with 8 bases between. The CDR3 loop is CASSIREISNQPQHF. CDR3 DNA sequence: TGTGCCAGTAGTATACGGGAGATTAGCAATCAGCCCCAGCATTTT.

Written as DNA, the CDR3 is TGTGCCAGCAGCCGCGGGACCCCAAAGGGGGTTTACAATGAGCAGTTCTTC. Translating gives CASSRGTPKGVYNEQFF. This chain links TRBV3-1 (or the pseudogene TRBV3-2) with TRBJ2-1; tentatively, D is TRBD1 or TRBD2 (6 bases each). CDR3 size: 17 residues. V lost 4 bases and J 4 bases, leaving 20 bases between the germline ends. The germline CDR1 and CDR2 sequences are LGHDT and YNNKEL (reference sequence).

This chain connects TRBV11-2 to TRBJ2-7; TRBD2 aligns across 12 bases. CDR3 length: 18 residues. V was clipped by 5 bases and J by 0 bases; unmatched bases: 11. CDR1 is SGHAT, CDR2 FQNNGV, per germline. CDR3 sequence reads: CASSPRLAGVVFSYEQYF. The CDR3 region has the DNA TGTGCCAGCAGCCCACGACTAGCGGGAGTGGTCTTCTCCTACGAGCAGTACTTC.

The V call is TRBV4-1, the J call TRBJ1-5, with no clear D. In germline, CDR1 is MGHRA, CDR2 YSYEKL. The CDR3 is 15 residues long. The germline V and J ends were trimmed by 3 bases and 3 bases, with 12 bases remaining between them. The CDR3 DNA is TGCGCCAGCAGCCAGGACCGGGTGAACAATCAGCCCCAGCATTTT. This gives the protein CASSQDRVNNQPQHF.

The rearrangement uses TRBV4-3 and TRBJ1-2; the match to TRBD1 covers 7 bases. Losses at the gene ends were 3 bases for V and 4 bases for J; bases not matched to a gene: 5. Germline V CDR1 and CDR2: LGHNA, YSLEER. The CDR3 consists of 14 residues. CDR3 residues: CASSQDYRGYGYTF. The DNA of the CDR3 is TGCGCCAGCAGCCAGGATTACAGGGGCTATGGCTACACCTTC.

The rearrangement links TRBV6-5 to TRBJ1-5; 8 positions match TRBD1. This CDR3 has 14 residues. Germline V gene data show CDR1 as MNHEY and CDR2 as SVGAGI. The V segment lost 6 bases and the J segment 5 bases; nucleotides outside the gene matches: 6. The CDR3 DNA is TGTGCCAGCAGCCCGACAGGGGCCGATCAGCCCCAGCATTTT. It yields the protein CASSPTGADQPQHF.

J is TRBJ2-5 and V is TRBV6-1; D possibly corresponds to TRBD2 (7 bases). This CDR3 comprises 15 residues. V lost 1 base, J lost 5 bases, and 14 bases lay in between. Germline-derived CDR1 and CDR2 are MNHNS and SASEGT. The CDR3 nucleotides are TGTGCCAGCAGTGAAGGGGGAGGGGGATTGGAGACCCAGTACTTC. It is translated as CASSEGGGGLETQYF.

V is TRBV29-1 and J is TRBJ2-7; the match to TRBD2 covers 9 bases. Trimming at V came to 4 bases and at J to 5 bases, leaving 6 bases not matched to a gene. CDR1 and CDR2 from the germline V gene are SQVTM and ANQGSEA. This CDR3 contains 13 residues. As DNA, the CDR3 is TGCAGCGTTGGCCTAGCGGGATTCAACGAGCAGTACTTC. As protein: CSVGLAGFNEQYF.

The CDR3, as DNA: TGTGCCAGCAGACACATGGGCACCGGGGAGCTGTTTTTT. Translation: CASRHMGTGELFF. The V and J genes are TRBV12-3 or TRBV12-4 and TRBJ2-2; D is undetermined. The CDR3 has 13 residues. V lost 6 bases and J 4 bases, leaving 9 bases between the germline ends.

This rearrangement joins TRBV5-1 to TRBJ1-1; D not resolved. The length of the CDR3 is 12 residues. V shed 0 bases and J shed 5 bases, with 5 bases lying between them. CDR1 and CDR2 (germline): SGHRS, YFSETQ. As DNA, the CDR3 is TGCGCCAGCAGCTTGGCACCGACTGAAGCTTTCTTT. Translating it yields CASSLAPTEAFF.

The rearrangement links TRBV6-4 to TRBJ2-2; D not resolved. The germline CDR1 and CDR2 sequences are MRHNA and SNTAGT. CDR3 length: 14 amino acids. V was shortened by 4 bases and J by 5 bases, with 11 bases between the two germline ends. The CDR3 spells CASSVSVWTGELFF. In DNA, the CDR3 is TGTGCCAGCAGTGTAAGCGTGTGGACCGGGGAGCTGTTTTTT.

This chain joins TRBV28 and TRBJ2-3; D might be TRBD2 (6 bases). Germline V gives CDR1 MDHEN, CDR2 SYDVKM. The V end was cut by 4 bases, the J end by 8 bases, with 16 bases between. The CDR3 length is 14 residues. CDR3 bases: TGTGCCAGCAGTTCAATAATACTAGCTCCTACGCAGTATTTT. It translates to CASSSIILAPTQYF. Complete variable domain (other parts from reference TRBV28 and TRBJ2-3): DVKVTQSSRYLVKRTGEKVFLECVQDMDHENMFWYRQDPGLGLRLIYFSYDVKMKEKGDIPEGYSVSREKKERFSLILESASTNQTSMYLCASSSIILAPTQYFGPGTRLTVL.